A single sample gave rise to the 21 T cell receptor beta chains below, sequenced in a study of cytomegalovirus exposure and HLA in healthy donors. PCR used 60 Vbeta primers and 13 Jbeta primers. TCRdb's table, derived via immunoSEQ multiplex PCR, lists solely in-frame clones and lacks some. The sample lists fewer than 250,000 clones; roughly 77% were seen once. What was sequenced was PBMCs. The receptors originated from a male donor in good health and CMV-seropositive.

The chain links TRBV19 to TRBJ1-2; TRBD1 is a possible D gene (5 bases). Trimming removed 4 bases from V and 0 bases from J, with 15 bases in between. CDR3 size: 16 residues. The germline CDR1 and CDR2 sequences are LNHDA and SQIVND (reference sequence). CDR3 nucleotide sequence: TGTGCCAGTAGTACCACGGGACTTCCAGCTAACTATGGCTACACCTTC. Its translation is CASSTTGLPANYGYTF. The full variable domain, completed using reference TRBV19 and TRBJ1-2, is DGGITQSPKYLFRKEGQNVTLSCEQNLNHDAMYWYRQDPGQGLRLIYYSQIVNDFQKGDIAEGYSVSREKKESFPLTVTSAQKNPTAFYLCASSTTGLPANYGYTFGSGTRLTVV.

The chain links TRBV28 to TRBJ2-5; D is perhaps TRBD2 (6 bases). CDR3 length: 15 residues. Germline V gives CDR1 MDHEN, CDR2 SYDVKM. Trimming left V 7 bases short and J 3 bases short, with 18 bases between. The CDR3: CASNRLKGGEETQYF. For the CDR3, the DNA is TGTGCCAGCAATCGATTAAAGGGCGGGGAAGAGACCCAGTACTTC.

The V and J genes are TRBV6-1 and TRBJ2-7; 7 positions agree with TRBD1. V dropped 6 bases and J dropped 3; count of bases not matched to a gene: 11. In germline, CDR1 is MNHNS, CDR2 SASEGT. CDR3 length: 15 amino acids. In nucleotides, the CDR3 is TGTGCCAGCAGCGAACAAGGGGACAGAGTCTACGAGCAGTACTTC. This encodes CASSEQGDRVYEQYF.

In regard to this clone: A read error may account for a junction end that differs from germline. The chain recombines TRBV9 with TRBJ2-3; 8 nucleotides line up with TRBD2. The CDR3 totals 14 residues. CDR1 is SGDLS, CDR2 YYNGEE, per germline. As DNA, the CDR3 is TGTGCCAGCACCGTAGCGGGAACCACAGATACGCAGTATTTT. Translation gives CASTVAGTTDTQYF.

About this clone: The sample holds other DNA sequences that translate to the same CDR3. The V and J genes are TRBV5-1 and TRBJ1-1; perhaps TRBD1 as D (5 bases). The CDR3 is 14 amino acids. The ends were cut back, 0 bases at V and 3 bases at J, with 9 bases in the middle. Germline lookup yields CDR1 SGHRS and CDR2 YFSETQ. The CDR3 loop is CASSLGGQHTEAFF. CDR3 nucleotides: TGCGCCAGCAGCTTGGGGGGCCAGCACACTGAAGCTTTCTTT.

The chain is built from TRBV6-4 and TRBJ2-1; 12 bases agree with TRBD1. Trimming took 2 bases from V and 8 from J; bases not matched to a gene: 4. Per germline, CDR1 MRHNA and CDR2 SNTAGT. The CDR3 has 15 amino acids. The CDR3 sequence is CASSDGTGGADEQFF. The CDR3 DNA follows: TGTGCCAGCAGTGACGGGACAGGGGGCGCGGATGAGCAGTTCTTC.

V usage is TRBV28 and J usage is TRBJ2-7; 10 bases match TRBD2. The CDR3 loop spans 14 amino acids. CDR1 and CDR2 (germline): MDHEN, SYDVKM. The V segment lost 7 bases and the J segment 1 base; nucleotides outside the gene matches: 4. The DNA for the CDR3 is TGTGCCAGCACTATACTAGCGGGGTCCTACGAGCAGTACTTC. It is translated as CASTILAGSYEQYF.

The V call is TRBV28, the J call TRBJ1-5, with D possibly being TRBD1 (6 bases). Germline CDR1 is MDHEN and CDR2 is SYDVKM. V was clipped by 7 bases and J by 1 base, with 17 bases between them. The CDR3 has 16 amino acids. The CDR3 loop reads CASTWGGRGSNQPQHF. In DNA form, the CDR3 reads TGTGCCAGCACCTGGGGGGGGCGAGGGAGCAATCAGCCCCAGCATTTT.

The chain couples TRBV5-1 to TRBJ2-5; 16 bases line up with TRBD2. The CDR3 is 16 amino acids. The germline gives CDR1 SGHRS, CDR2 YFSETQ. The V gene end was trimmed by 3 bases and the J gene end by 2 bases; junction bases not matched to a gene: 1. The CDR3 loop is CASSSGLAGGQETQYF. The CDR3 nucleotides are TGCGCCAGCAGCTCGGGACTAGCGGGGGGGCAAGAGACCCAGTACTTC.

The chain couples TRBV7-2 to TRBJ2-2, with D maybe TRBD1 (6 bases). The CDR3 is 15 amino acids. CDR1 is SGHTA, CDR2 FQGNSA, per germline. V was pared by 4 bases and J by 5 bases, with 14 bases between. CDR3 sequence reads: CASSYRAGLTGELFF. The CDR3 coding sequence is TGTGCCAGCAGCTACAGGGCAGGTCTGACCGGGGAGCTGTTTTTT.

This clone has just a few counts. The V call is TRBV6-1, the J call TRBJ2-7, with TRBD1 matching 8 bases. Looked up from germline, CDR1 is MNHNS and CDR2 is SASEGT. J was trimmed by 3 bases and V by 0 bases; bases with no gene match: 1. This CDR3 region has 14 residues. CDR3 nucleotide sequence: TGTGCCAGCAGTGAAGCAGGGACAGGCTACGAGCAGTACTTC. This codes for CASSEAGTGYEQYF.

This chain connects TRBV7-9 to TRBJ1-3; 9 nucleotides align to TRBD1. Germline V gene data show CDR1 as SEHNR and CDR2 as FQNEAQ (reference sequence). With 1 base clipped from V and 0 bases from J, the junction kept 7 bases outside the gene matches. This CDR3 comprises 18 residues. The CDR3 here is CASSLGGQGRASGNTIYF. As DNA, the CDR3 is TGTGCCAGCAGCTTAGGAGGACAGGGGAGGGCCTCTGGAAACACCATATATTTT.

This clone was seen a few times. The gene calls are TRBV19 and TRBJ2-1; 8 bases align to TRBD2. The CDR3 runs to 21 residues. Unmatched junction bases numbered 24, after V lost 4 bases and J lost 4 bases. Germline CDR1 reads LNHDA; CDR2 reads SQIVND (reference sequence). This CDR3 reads CASSTITAGLGLPNTYNEQFF. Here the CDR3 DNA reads TGTGCCAGTAGTACGATAACGGCGGGACTAGGTCTGCCGAATACTTACAATGAGCAGTTCTTC. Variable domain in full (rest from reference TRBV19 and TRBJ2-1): DGGITQSPKYLFRKEGQNVTLSCEQNLNHDAMYWYRQDPGQGLRLIYYSQIVNDFQKGDIAEGYSVSREKKESFPLTVTSAQKNPTAFYLCASSTITAGLGLPNTYNEQFFGPGTRLTVL.

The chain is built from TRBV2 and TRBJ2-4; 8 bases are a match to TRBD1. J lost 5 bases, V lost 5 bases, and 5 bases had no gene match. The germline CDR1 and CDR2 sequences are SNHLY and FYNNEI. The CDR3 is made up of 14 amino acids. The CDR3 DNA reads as TGTGCCAGCAGTCGACAGGGGTCCCAAAACATTCAGTACTTC. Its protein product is CASSRQGSQNIQYF.

CDR3 DNA sequence: TGTGCCAGCAGCCGGCGTCCCCCGACTAGCGGGAGCGGCAATGAGCAGTTCTTC. Translated, it gives CASSRRPPTSGSGNEQFF. J is TRBJ2-1 and V is TRBV7-2, with TRBD2 matching 12 bases. The CDR3 spans 18 residues. V shed 5 bases and J 6 bases; nucleotides not matched to a gene: 14. Germline values: CDR1 SGHTA, CDR2 FQGNSA.

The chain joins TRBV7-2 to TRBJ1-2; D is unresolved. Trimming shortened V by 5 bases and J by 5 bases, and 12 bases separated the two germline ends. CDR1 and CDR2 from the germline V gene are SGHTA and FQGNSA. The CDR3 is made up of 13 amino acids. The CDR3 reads CASSPRISYGYTF. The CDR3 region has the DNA TGTGCCAGCAGCCCTAGGATTTCTTATGGCTACACCTTC.

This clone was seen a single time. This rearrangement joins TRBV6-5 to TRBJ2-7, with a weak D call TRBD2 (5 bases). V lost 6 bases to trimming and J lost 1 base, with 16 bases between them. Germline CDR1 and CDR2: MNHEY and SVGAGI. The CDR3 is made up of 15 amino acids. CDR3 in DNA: TGTGCCAGCAGCGGGGATGCCCTGAGGTCCTACGAGCAGTACTTC. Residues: CASSGDALRSYEQYF.

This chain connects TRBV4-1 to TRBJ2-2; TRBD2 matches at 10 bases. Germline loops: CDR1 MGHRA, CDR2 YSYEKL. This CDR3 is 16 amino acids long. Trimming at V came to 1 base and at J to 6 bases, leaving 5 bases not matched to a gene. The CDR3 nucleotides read TGCGCCAGCAGCCAAGGGACCAGCGGGGGGGCCGGGGAGCTGTTTTTT. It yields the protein CASSQGTSGGAGELFF.

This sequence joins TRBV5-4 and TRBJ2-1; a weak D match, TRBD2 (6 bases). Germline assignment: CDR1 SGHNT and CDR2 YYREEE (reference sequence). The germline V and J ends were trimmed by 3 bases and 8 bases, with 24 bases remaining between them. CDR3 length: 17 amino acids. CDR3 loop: CASSSWPQSGDKDEQFF. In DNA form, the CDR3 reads TGTGCCAGCAGCTCCTGGCCCCAATCGGGGGATAAGGATGAGCAGTTCTTC. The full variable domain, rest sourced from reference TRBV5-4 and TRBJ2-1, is ETGVTQSPTHLIKTRGQQVTLRCSSQSGHNTVSWYQQALGQGPQFIFQYYREEENGRGNFPPRFSGLQFPNYSSELNVNALELDDSALYLCASSSWPQSGDKDEQFFGPGTRLTVL.

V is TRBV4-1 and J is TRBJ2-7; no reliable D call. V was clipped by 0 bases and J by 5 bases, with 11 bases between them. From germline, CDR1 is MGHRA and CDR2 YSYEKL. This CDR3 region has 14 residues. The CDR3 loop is CASSQDSRGHEQYF. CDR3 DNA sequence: TGCGCCAGCAGCCAAGACTCCCGTGGCCACGAGCAGTACTTC.

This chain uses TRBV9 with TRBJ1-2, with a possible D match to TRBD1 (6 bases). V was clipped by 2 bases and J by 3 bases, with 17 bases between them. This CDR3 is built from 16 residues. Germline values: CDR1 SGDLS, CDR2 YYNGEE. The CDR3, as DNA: TGTGCCAGCAGCGTGTCGGGGCAGGGGACCTACTATGGCTACACCTTC. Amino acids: CASSVSGQGTYYGYTF. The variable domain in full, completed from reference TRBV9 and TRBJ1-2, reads DSGVTQTPKHLITATGQRVTLRCSPRSGDLSVYWYQQSLDQGLQFLIQYYNGEERAKGNILERFSAQQFPDLHSELNLSSLELGDSALYFCASSVSGQGTYYGYTFGSGTRLTVV.